This passage covers 11 T cell receptor beta chains from one sample sequenced in a study of blood T cell repertoires in COVID-19. Repertoires were generated with immunoSEQ multiplex PCR, while TCRdb's copy carries only in-frame clones and drops some. The sample yields around 100,000 clones, 65% to 75% seen once. Specimen: peripheral blood. Every receptor here comes from a man older than 75 with acute or convalescent COVID-19.

The genes are TRBV7-9 and TRBJ1-1; TRBD1 is a possible D gene (5 bases). Trimming removed 2 bases at V and 1 base at J, with 5 bases between. Germline V lookup: CDR1 SEHNR, CDR2 FQNEAQ (reference sequence). The CDR3 runs 13 residues. The CDR3 sequence is CASSLQGNTEAFF. The CDR3 DNA is TGTGCCAGCAGCTTACAGGGGAACACTGAAGCTTTCTTT.

This chain links TRBV14 with TRBJ2-7; D is ambiguous. Germline loops: CDR1 SGHDN, CDR2 FVKESK. There are 14 residues in the CDR3. V was shortened by 1 base and J by 7 bases, with 14 bases between the two germline ends. In DNA form, the CDR3 reads TGTGCCAGCAGCCAAGGAGGCTACTGGAAGGAGCAGTACTTC. It encodes CASSQGGYWKEQYF.

The CDR3 sequence is CASSLERGGQGGEQYF. The CDR3 DNA reads TGTGCCAGCAGCTTAGAACGAGGGGGACAGGGTGGCGAGCAGTACTTC. The J gene is TRBJ2-7, the V gene TRBV7-9; TRBD1 aligns across 9 bases. The CDR3 extends over 16 amino acids. The junction had 10 bases not matched to a gene; V was cut back by 1 base and J by 6 bases. From germline, CDR1 is SEHNR and CDR2 FQNEAQ (reference sequence).

V and J are TRBV3-1 (or the pseudogene TRBV3-2) and TRBJ2-3; 12 nucleotides align to TRBD2. V lost 0 bases, J lost 2 bases, and 18 bases stayed unmatched. Germline loops: CDR1 LGHDT, CDR2 YNNKEL (reference sequence). This CDR3 has 22 residues. CDR3 protein: CASSQENLLLAGGDGATDTQYF. CDR3 in DNA: TGTGCCAGCAGCCAAGAAAATCTTTTGCTAGCGGGAGGGGACGGGGCCACAGATACGCAGTATTTT.

The V gene is TRBV28, the J gene TRBJ2-7; 7 bases are shared with TRBD1. The CDR3 is 13 amino acids. The germline V gene encodes CDR1 MDHEN and CDR2 SYDVKM. The trim removed 8 bases at V and 3 bases at J, leaving 7 bases unmatched. The CDR3 nucleotides read TGTGCCAGCGGTAGGACAGGATACTACGAGCAGTACTTC. It translates to CASGRTGYYEQYF.

This clone was seen only a few times. V and J are TRBV29-1 and TRBJ1-1, with 8 bases aligning to TRBD1. This CDR3 contains 13 residues. Germline lookup yields CDR1 SQVTM and CDR2 ANQGSEA. V dropped 6 bases and J dropped 5; count of bases not matched to a gene: 8. The CDR3 DNA reads TGCAGCGTCGATCCAGGGGGCGCGACTGAAGCTTTCTTT. Residues: CSVDPGGATEAFF.

The rearrangement joins TRBV29-1 to TRBJ2-1, with 9 bases lining up with TRBD2. The germline CDR1 and CDR2 sequences are SQVTM and ANQGSEA. The V segment lost 4 bases and the J segment 6 bases; nucleotides outside the gene matches: 7. The CDR3 totals 14 residues. Here the CDR3 DNA reads TGCAGCGTTGTAGTTAGCGGGAGAGTCAATGAGCAGTTCTTC. This translates into CSVVVSGRVNEQFF.

The V and J genes are TRBV5-6 and TRBJ2-7, with 8 bases matching TRBD2. The junction had 14 bases not matched to a gene; V was cut back by 0 bases and J by 0 bases. CDR1 SGHDT and CDR2 YYEEEE come from the germline V gene. The CDR3 has 19 amino acids. The CDR3 region is CASSLAIDGGRPVSYEQYF. The CDR3 DNA is TGTGCCAGCAGCTTGGCAATTGACGGCGGGAGGCCCGTCTCCTACGAGCAGTACTTC.

The chain employs TRBV6-5 and TRBJ2-7; D gene uncertain. Germline CDR1 MNHEY, CDR2 SVGAGI. The CDR3 is 11 residues long. Trimming stripped 7 bases from V and 2 bases from J, with 6 bases between. This CDR3 is CASTYAYEQYF. For the CDR3, the DNA is TGTGCCAGCACCTACGCCTACGAGCAGTACTTC.

This clone was observed a few times. This sequence joins TRBV28 and TRBJ1-5; D possibly corresponds to TRBD1 (5 bases). The V and J ends lost 7 bases and 7 bases respectively, with 11 bases between them. The CDR3 consists of 12 residues. CDR1 and CDR2 from the germline V gene are MDHEN and SYDVKM. The CDR3 is CASISGGQPQHF. Here the CDR3 DNA reads TGTGCCAGCATATCCGGGGGGCAGCCCCAGCATTTT.

This clone was recorded many times. Other DNA sequences of this sample code for an identical CDR3. The chain uses TRBV3-1 (or the pseudogene TRBV3-2) and TRBJ2-7; D is undetermined. V lost 1 base, J lost 4 bases, and 5 bases lay in between. In germline, CDR1 is LGHDT, CDR2 YNNKEL (reference sequence). The CDR3 loop spans 12 amino acids. CDR3 amino acids: CASSQVSYEQYF. The CDR3, as DNA: TGTGCCAGCAGCCAAGTCTCGTACGAGCAGTACTTC.